This T cell receptor (beta chain) comes out of a study of OX40 agonist ivuxolimab in advanced cancers. The study's findings and limits: Among the lowest peripheral clonal expansion occurred in 0.1-3.0 mg/kg partial responders. Clones of CD4+ and CD8+ blood T cells grew by week 6 at doses of 0.1 to 3.0 mg/kg.

CDR3 length: 19 amino acids. CDR1 and CDR2 from the germline V gene are SGHNT and YENEEA. The ends lost 4 bases at V and 2 bases at J; junction bases unmatched: 14. Using immunoSEQ multiplex PCR, the repertoire was profiled, and TCRdb retains in-frame clones only, with some absent. This repertoire shows fewer than 85,000 clones, approximately 91% found once; its top ten account for 0.55% to 0.7%. As for this clone: As yet, its antigen is unknown.

This chain joins TRBV11-3 and TRBJ2-3; 11 positions agree with TRBD2. Here the sequenced sample was CD4+ or CD8+ T cells sorted from blood, taken in a trial of the OX40 agonist ivuxolimab. The receptor comes from an adult with an advanced solid tumor such as melanoma, head and neck, liver or kidney cancer. CDR3 sequence reads: CASSSTSPGTSGFTDTQYF. The DNA of the CDR3 is TGTGCCAGCAGCTCCACGAGCCCAGGGACTAGCGGATTCACAGATACGCAGTATTTT.